The 32 T cell receptor beta chains given below trace back to one sample, sequenced in a study of blood T cell repertoires in COVID-19. Only in-frame clones appear in the TCRdb table, and some are missing; sequencing was by immunoSEQ multiplex PCR. The table shows under 200,000 clones, with around 80% occurring only once. Sequencing used PBMCs or T cells enriched from blood (not recorded which). The receptor set was obtained from a man aged 45 to 65 who had recovered from COVID-19.

The CDR3 loop is CASSATSGLGTDTQYF. CDR3 bases: TGTGCCAGCAGTGCGACTAGCGGATTGGGCACAGATACGCAGTATTTT. This chain connects TRBV6-8 to TRBJ2-3; 9 bases fit TRBD2. The germline CDR1 and CDR2 sequences are MNHGY and SAAAGT. The CDR3 sequence is 16 residues long. The junction had 7 bases not matched to a gene; V was cut back by 5 bases and J by 1 base.

The V call is TRBV28, the J call TRBJ2-7; maybe TRBD2 (6 bases). V gave up 4 bases and J gave up 5 bases, with 12 bases separating them. CDR1 and CDR2 from the germline V gene are MDHEN and SYDVKM. This CDR3 region has 13 residues. CDR3 region: CASSSGSPHEQYF. The CDR3 DNA reads TGTGCCAGCAGTTCCGGGAGTCCCCACGAGCAGTACTTC.

The chain employs TRBV6-5 and TRBJ1-6; 7 bases map to TRBD1. The CDR3 loop spans 14 amino acids. Trimming removed 6 bases from V and 8 bases from J; junction bases left unmatched: 7. Germline values: CDR1 MNHEY, CDR2 SVGAGI. The CDR3: CASRLGGEDSPLHF. For the CDR3, the DNA is TGTGCCAGCAGGTTAGGGGGCGAGGATTCACCCCTCCACTTT.

This clone was observed a handful of times. V gene TRBV27 combines with J gene TRBJ1-5; D remains ambiguous. The germline V and J ends were trimmed by 0 bases and 5 bases, with 8 bases remaining between them. This CDR3 is 14 amino acids long. Germline CDR1 MNHEY, CDR2 SMNVEV (reference sequence). CDR3 in DNA: TGTGCCAGCAGTTTATCGAGGTCGGATCAGCCCCAGCATTTT. It is translated as CASSLSRSDQPQHF.

V is TRBV6-5 and J is TRBJ1-5; D unclear. The V end was cut by 2 bases, the J end by 3 bases, with 8 bases between. This CDR3 comprises 14 residues. CDR1 is MNHEY, CDR2 SVGAGI, per germline. CDR3 protein: CASSYRGSNQPQHF. The CDR3 nucleotides read TGTGCCAGCAGTTACCGGGGATCCAATCAGCCCCAGCATTTT.

The chain recombines TRBV5-1 with TRBJ2-5; TRBD1 matches at 9 bases. The CDR3 covers 14 residues. Per germline, CDR1 SGHRS and CDR2 YFSETQ. J was trimmed by 6 bases and V by 4 bases; bases with no gene match: 7. The CDR3 region is CASSTGGDAQTQYF. The CDR3 DNA reads as TGCGCCAGCAGCACAGGGGGCGACGCCCAGACCCAGTACTTC.

This clone was observed a handful of times. This chain links TRBV27 with TRBJ1-1; possible D gene TRBD1, 5 bases. Deletions cut 5 bases from V and 5 bases from J, with 15 bases between. CDR1 is MNHEY and CDR2 is SMNVEV in the germline V gene (reference sequence). The CDR3 has 14 residues. Here the CDR3 DNA reads TGTGCCAGCAGTGTTCAGGTGAAGGGGACTGAAGCTTTCTTT. Its protein is CASSVQVKGTEAFF.

This chain joins TRBV7-9 and TRBJ1-4, with 7 positions matching TRBD1. Trimming at V came to 0 bases and at J to 4 bases, leaving 2 bases not matched to a gene. The CDR3 has 15 amino acids. Germline-derived CDR1 and CDR2 are SEHNR and FQNEAQ (reference sequence). This chain's CDR3 is CASSLAGQNNEKLFF. CDR3 nucleotides: TGTGCCAGCAGCTTAGCGGGACAGAATAATGAAAAACTGTTTTTT.

This chain links TRBV15 with TRBJ2-5; D is ambiguous. Germline V gives CDR1 LNHNV, CDR2 YYDKDF (reference sequence). The CDR3 loop spans 13 amino acids. The V and J ends lost 0 bases and 5 bases respectively, with 7 bases between them. CDR3 sequence reads: CATSRDFRETQYF. As DNA, the CDR3 is TGTGCCACCAGCAGAGATTTTCGGGAGACCCAGTACTTC.

This clone was detected once. The chain combines TRBV5-1 with TRBJ1-4, with 7 bases matching TRBD1. CDR3 size: 13 residues. Germline CDR1 reads SGHRS; CDR2 reads YFSETQ. V shed 1 base, J shed 7 bases, and the junction held 1 base outside the gene matches. In DNA form, the CDR3 reads TGCGCCAGCAGCTTGCCAGGGGGTGAAAAACTGTTTTTT. Translated, it gives CASSLPGGEKLFF. Full variable domain (remainder filled in from reference TRBV5-1 and TRBJ1-4): KAGVTQTPRYLIKTRGQQVTLSCSPISGHRSVSWYQQTPGQGLQFLFEYFSETQRNKGNFPGRFSGRQFSNSRSEMNVSTLELGDSALYLCASSLPGGEKLFFGSGTQLSVL.

This chain joins TRBV14 and TRBJ1-1; TRBD1 is a possible D gene (6 bases). Germline assignment: CDR1 SGHDN and CDR2 FVKESK. The germline V and J ends were trimmed by 1 base and 0 bases, with 9 bases remaining between them. This CDR3 is built from 15 residues. The CDR3 sequence is CASSQVQGMNTEAFF. In DNA form, the CDR3 reads TGTGCCAGCAGCCAAGTTCAGGGGATGAACACTGAAGCTTTCTTT. Full variable domain (missing parts from reference TRBV14 and TRBJ1-1): EAGVTQFPSHSVIEKGQTVTLRCDPISGHDNLYWYRRVMGKEIKFLLHFVKESKQDESGMPNNRFLAERTGGTYSTLKVQPAELEDSGVYFCASSQVQGMNTEAFFGQGTRLTVV.

The chain combines TRBV3-1 (or the pseudogene TRBV3-2) with TRBJ2-7; D gene uncertain. CDR1 is LGHDT and CDR2 is YNNKEL in the germline V gene (reference sequence). This CDR3 contains 12 residues. V lost 5 bases to trimming and J lost 2 bases, with 7 bases between them. The CDR3 nucleotides are TGTGCCAGCAGCTCCCGTGCCTACGAGCAGTACTTC. Translation: CASSSRAYEQYF.

The sample holds a few counts of this clone. The chain has TRBV5-4 and TRBJ1-2; D is unresolved. The V end was cut by 4 bases, the J end by 4 bases, with 17 bases between. This CDR3 is 15 amino acids long. Per germline, CDR1 SGHNT and CDR2 YYREEE (reference sequence). CDR3 sequence: CASSLQARDGYGYTF. The CDR3 DNA sequence: TGTGCCAGCAGCCTTCAGGCGCGTGATGGCTATGGCTACACCTTC.

V is TRBV10-2 and J is TRBJ2-5; possible D gene TRBD2, 6 bases. Trimming stripped 10 bases from V and 1 base from J, with 19 bases between. This CDR3 comprises 15 residues. Per germline, CDR1 WSHSY and CDR2 SAAADI. In DNA, the CDR3 is TGCGCCATCTCGGGGGTAGCGGAATTCCAAGAGACCCAGTACTTC. This codes for CAISGVAEFQETQYF.

This clone came up once. The chain carries TRBV27 and TRBJ2-3; D not resolved. V shed 1 base and J shed 1 base, with 6 bases lying between them. Germline loops: CDR1 MNHEY, CDR2 SMNVEV (reference sequence). The CDR3 covers 14 residues. The CDR3 here is CASSLWPGTDTQYF. The CDR3 DNA reads TGTGCCAGCAGTTTATGGCCAGGCACAGATACGCAGTATTTT.

The chain couples TRBV7-3 to TRBJ2-2; TRBD2 matches 9 bases. The CDR3 is made up of 16 amino acids. CDR1 SGHTA and CDR2 FQGTGA come from the germline V gene. The ends lost 6 bases at V and 1 base at J; junction bases unmatched: 6. The CDR3, as DNA: TGTGCCAGCAGTCCGAGCGGGGGGAAGAACACCGGGGAGCTGTTTTTT. Protein product: CASSPSGGKNTGELFF.

This sequence joins TRBV18 and TRBJ2-3; D ambiguous. CDR3 length: 16 amino acids. Trimming pared 5 bases from V and 0 bases from J, leaving 15 bases between. Germline-derived CDR1 and CDR2 are KGHSH and LQKENI. Written as DNA, the CDR3 is TGTGCCAGCTCAACCCTCGGCGGAGTGAGCACAGATACGCAGTATTTT. It codes for CASSTLGGVSTDTQYF.

V usage is TRBV28 and J usage is TRBJ1-5, with D uncertain. Per the germline V gene, CDR1 is MDHEN and CDR2 is SYDVKM. The CDR3 length is 14 residues. Between the trimmed V and J ends, which lost 4 bases and 4 bases, there was a span of 11 bases. CDR3 region: CASSSPGGNQPQHF. The CDR3 coding sequence is TGTGCCAGCAGTTCCCCCGGAGGGAATCAGCCCCAGCATTTT.

The rearrangement uses TRBV5-6 and TRBJ1-2; 9 bases are a match to TRBD1. Per germline, CDR1 SGHDT and CDR2 YYEEEE. This CDR3 is 16 amino acids long. The trim removed 4 bases at V and 3 bases at J, leaving 10 bases unmatched. For the CDR3, the DNA is TGTGCCAGCAGCACAGCCGGGACAGGGAGACACTATGGCTACACCTTC. Encoded protein: CASSTAGTGRHYGYTF.

The chain combines TRBV3-1 (or the pseudogene TRBV3-2) with TRBJ2-5, with TRBD2 matching 9 bases. The CDR3 extends over 18 amino acids. The germline V gene encodes CDR1 LGHDT and CDR2 YNNKEL (reference sequence). The junction had 8 bases not matched to a gene; V was cut back by 0 bases and J by 0 bases. This CDR3 reads CASSQDPSGAMYQETQYF. The CDR3, as DNA: TGTGCCAGCAGCCAAGATCCTAGCGGGGCTATGTACCAAGAGACCCAGTACTTC.

This chain links TRBV7-8 with TRBJ2-7; D remains unclear. V shed 2 bases and J shed 2 bases, with 16 bases lying between them. The germline V gene encodes CDR1 SGHVS and CDR2 FQNEAQ. The CDR3 is made up of 16 amino acids. The DNA for the CDR3 is TGTGCCAGCAGCTTATCAGGCTTTTGGGCAGCCTACGAGCAGTACTTC. This sequence encodes CASSLSGFWAAYEQYF.

The V and J genes are TRBV10-3 and TRBJ1-1; TRBD1 agrees at 11 bases. V shed 0 bases, J shed 6 bases, and the junction held 9 bases outside the gene matches. The CDR3 spans 17 residues. The germline V gene has CDR1 ENHRY and CDR2 SYGVKD. CDR3 sequence (DNA): TGTGCCATCAGTGAGTCAACATTGGGGACAGGGGGAGCTGAAGCTTTCTTT. Translating gives CAISESTLGTGGAEAFF.

This sequence joins TRBV19 and TRBJ2-1; D perhaps matches TRBD1 (6 bases). The CDR3 contains 13 residues. Germline assignment: CDR1 LNHDA and CDR2 SQIVND (reference sequence). V gave up 5 bases and J gave up 8 bases, with 13 bases separating them. The CDR3 DNA follows: TGTGCCAGTAGTGAGCAGGGGCGGTATGAGCAGTTCTTC. As protein: CASSEQGRYEQFF.

This clone was seen a handful of times. The rearrangement joins TRBV11-1 to TRBJ2-5; tentative D call: TRBD2 (6 bases). This CDR3 is built from 13 residues. The germline V and J ends were trimmed by 3 bases and 4 bases, with 9 bases remaining between them. Germline V gene data show CDR1 as SGHAT and CDR2 as FQDESV (reference sequence). CDR3 loop: CASSLEGRETQYF. CDR3 nucleotide sequence: TGTGCCAGCAGCTTGGAGGGGCGAGAGACCCAGTACTTC.

This clone was observed a single time. The J gene is TRBJ2-1, the V gene TRBV5-4; 9 nucleotides agree with TRBD1. Germline-derived CDR1 and CDR2 are SGHNT and YYREEE (reference sequence). The CDR3 is 16 residues long. Trimming took 4 bases from V and 7 from J; bases not matched to a gene: 12. The CDR3 region is CASSPITGTGKNEQFF. CDR3 sequence (DNA): TGTGCCAGCAGCCCGATTACCGGGACAGGGAAAAATGAGCAGTTCTTC.

The V call is TRBV7-2, the J call TRBJ2-5; 12 bases agree with TRBD2. The CDR3 length is 15 residues. Trimming cost V 2 bases and J 3 bases; bases outside gene matches: 1. The germline CDR1 and CDR2 sequences are SGHTA and FQGNSA. The CDR3 DNA reads TGTGCCAGCAGCTTAAGACTAGCGGGAGAAGAGACCCAGTACTTC. Protein: CASSLRLAGEETQYF.

The chain combines TRBV28 with TRBJ1-1; D is undetermined. Germline-derived CDR1 and CDR2 are MDHEN and SYDVKM. The CDR3 contains 10 residues. Trimming stripped 3 bases from V and 9 bases from J, with 5 bases between. CDR3 sequence: CASSFSQAFF. For the CDR3, the DNA is TGTGCCAGCAGTTTCAGTCAAGCTTTCTTT. Full variable domain (rest looked up from reference TRBV28 and TRBJ1-1): DVKVTQSSRYLVKRTGEKVFLECVQDMDHENMFWYRQDPGLGLRLIYFSYDVKMKEKGDIPEGYSVSREKKERFSLILESASTNQTSMYLCASSFSQAFFGQGTRLTVV.

The chain has TRBV6-5 and TRBJ2-1, with 11 positions matching TRBD2. J gave up 2 bases and V 6 bases, and 3 bases lay outside the gene matches. Germline V gene lookup returns CDR1 MNHEY and CDR2 SVGAGI. The CDR3 loop spans 15 amino acids. CDR3: CASRQLAGAYNEQFF. In DNA form, the CDR3 reads TGTGCCAGCAGACAACTAGCGGGAGCCTACAATGAGCAGTTCTTC.

The CDR3 loop is CASSLVRDRVVYGYTF. In DNA, the CDR3 is TGCGCCAGCAGCTTGGTCCGGGACAGGGTAGTCTATGGCTACACCTTC. The chain combines TRBV5-1 with TRBJ1-2; 9 bases line up with TRBD1. Germline CDR1 is SGHRS and CDR2 is YFSETQ. The CDR3 spans 16 residues. Unmatched junction bases numbered 7, after V lost 0 bases and J lost 4 bases.

A few counts support this clone. The chain recombines TRBV4-2 with TRBJ1-5; unclear D gene. Trimming took 4 bases from V and 7 from J, leaving 17 bases between them. CDR1 is LGHNA and CDR2 is YNFKEQ in the germline V gene. The CDR3 sequence is 15 residues long. For the CDR3, the DNA is TGTGCCAGCAGCCCCTTTAGTACTAGCACCCAGCCCCAGCATTTT. Protein product: CASSPFSTSTQPQHF.

The chain carries TRBV7-8 and TRBJ2-2; a possible D gene is TRBD1 (5 bases). The CDR3 has 18 residues. V lost 1 base and J 0 bases, leaving 15 bases between the germline ends. Looked up from germline, CDR1 is SGHVS and CDR2 is FQNEAQ. In DNA, the CDR3 is TGTGCCAGCAGCTTAGGGGCAGGGAATTCCGCGAACACCGGGGAGCTGTTTTTT. It specifies CASSLGAGNSANTGELFF.

The DNA for the CDR3 is TGTGCCAGCACGTTACAGGCGTACACCGGGGAGCTGTTTTTT. It codes for CASTLQAYTGELFF. The chain employs TRBV9 and TRBJ2-2; perhaps TRBD1 as D (5 bases). This CDR3 is 14 amino acids long. Germline lookup yields CDR1 SGDLS and CDR2 YYNGEE. Trimming pared 6 bases from V and 3 bases from J, leaving 12 bases between.